Included here is one T cell receptor (beta chain) sequence, with context. Its specificity is not known. The data were taken from a study of vaccination and CD4 T cells after COVID-19. V shed 6 bases and J shed 6 bases, with 15 bases lying between them. The CDR3 runs to 14 residues. The germline V gene has CDR1 MNHEY and CDR2 SVGEGT. Cultured CD4+ T cell DNA underwent sequencing with the Oncomine TCR Beta short-read assay. TCRdb recomputed calls from the PCR reads with MiXCR, one row per CDR3 protein. Among 15,000 to 16,000 distinct CDR3 sequences listed, about 80% were seen once. Regarding treatment: 10-day PBMC culture with coronavirus spike peptide pools or control peptides (ViraFEST assay).

The specimen sequenced was CD4+ T cells from blood, cultured in vitro. V and J are TRBV6-2 or TRBV6-3 and TRBJ1-5, with D unclear. The clonotype originates from a human donor who had recovered from COVID-19. This chain's CDR3 is CASSHSPEGQPQHF. DNA of the CDR3: TGTGCCAGCAGCCACTCCCCCGAGGGTCAGCCCCAGCATTTT.